Below, 25 T cell receptor beta chains from the same sample are listed, as sequenced in a study of cytomegalovirus exposure and HLA in healthy donors. This table comes from immunoSEQ multiplex PCR, and its TCRdb copy is limited to in-frame clones, with some not included. The table shows around 260,000 clones, with 80% to 95% occurring only once. Sequenced sample: PBMCs. The receptors here all came from a woman younger than 45 in good health and CMV-seronegative.

CDR3 residues: CASRITGISGYTF. DNA for the CDR3: TGTGCCAGCAGAATCACAGGGATAAGTGGCTACACCTTC. V is TRBV28 and J is TRBJ1-2; a possible D gene is TRBD1 (6 bases). The CDR3 is 13 amino acids. Per the germline V gene, CDR1 is MDHEN and CDR2 is SYDVKM. The V gene lost 6 bases and the J gene lost 7 bases, with 15 bases spanning the gap.

This clone was seen a handful of times. The chain is built from TRBV2 and TRBJ2-7; D ambiguous. The CDR3 contains 13 residues. Trimming stripped 5 bases from V and 3 bases from J, with 11 bases between. Looked up from germline, CDR1 is SNHLY and CDR2 is FYNNEI. CDR3 bases: TGTGCCAGCAGTACAGCTCTTGACTACGAGCAGTACTTC. Translation gives CASSTALDYEQYF.

The V and J genes are TRBV4-1 and TRBJ1-2; 8 bases are shared with TRBD1. Germline-derived CDR1 and CDR2 are MGHRA and YSYEKL. V shed 1 base, J shed 2 bases, and the junction held 3 bases outside the gene matches. The CDR3 runs to 15 residues. CDR3 DNA sequence: TGCGCCAGCAGCCAAGCCGGACAGGGCAACTATGGCTACACCTTC. It codes for CASSQAGQGNYGYTF.

A few counts support this clone. The chain recombines TRBV2 with TRBJ1-2; no reliable D call. The germline CDR1 and CDR2 sequences are SNHLY and FYNNEI. The CDR3 loop spans 14 amino acids. V dropped 5 bases and J dropped 6 bases, with 16 bases sitting between them. The CDR3: CASSYEGVVHGYTF. DNA of the CDR3: TGTGCCAGCAGTTATGAGGGAGTAGTGCATGGCTACACCTTC.

This clone has a handful of counts. V gene TRBV18 combines with J gene TRBJ1-2; D remains unclear. The CDR3 contains 16 residues. CDR1 KGHSH and CDR2 LQKENI come from the germline V gene. The ends were cut back, 3 bases at V and 0 bases at J, with 14 bases in the middle. CDR3 in amino acids: CASSPNLQRTNYGYTF. In nucleotides, the CDR3 is TGTGCCAGCTCACCTAATTTACAGAGGACTAACTATGGCTACACCTTC. The complete variable domain, with remaining parts taken from reference TRBV18 and TRBJ1-2, reads NAGVMQNPRHLVRRRGQEARLRCSPMKGHSHVYWYRQLPEEGLKFMVYLQKENIIDESGMPKERFSAEFPKEGPSILRIQQVVRGDSAAYFCASSPNLQRTNYGYTFGSGTRLTVV.

The J gene is TRBJ2-1, the V gene TRBV6-1; D is perhaps TRBD2 (6 bases). Trimming took 4 bases from V and 9 from J, leaving 16 bases between them. Looked up from germline, CDR1 is MNHNS and CDR2 is SASEGT. The CDR3 consists of 14 residues. The CDR3 sequence: CASSARQTSSEQFF. The CDR3, as DNA: TGTGCCAGCAGTGCACGTCAGACTAGTAGTGAGCAGTTCTTC.

The chain joins TRBV9 to TRBJ2-7, with 7 bases identical to TRBD2. The CDR3 is 16 amino acids. The V and J ends lost 3 bases and 3 bases, in that order; junction bases with no gene match: 12. Germline V gene data show CDR1 as SGDLS and CDR2 as YYNGEE. The CDR3 coding sequence is TGTGCCAGCAGCGAGGGATTCGCTAGCGGAGTCTACGAGCAGTACTTC. Translating it yields CASSEGFASGVYEQYF.

The chain employs TRBV18 and TRBJ2-7; 11 positions match TRBD2. V dropped 4 bases and J dropped 4; count of bases not matched to a gene: 6. The CDR3 covers 15 residues. The V gene's germline CDR1 is KGHSH and CDR2 LQKENI. The CDR3 DNA follows: TGTGCCAGCTCACTAACTAGCGGGAGTACTTACGAGCAGTACTTC. Translating gives CASSLTSGSTYEQYF. Full variable domain (missing parts from reference TRBV18 and TRBJ2-7): NAGVMQNPRHLVRRRGQEARLRCSPMKGHSHVYWYRQLPEEGLKFMVYLQKENIIDESGMPKERFSAEFPKEGPSILRIQQVVRGDSAAYFCASSLTSGSTYEQYFGPGTRLTVT.

This sequence joins TRBV28 and TRBJ2-7, with TRBD1 identical over 7 bases. The V and J ends lost 8 bases and 1 base, in that order; junction bases with no gene match: 5. The CDR3 has 13 amino acids. The germline CDR1 and CDR2 sequences are MDHEN and SYDVKM. CDR3 DNA: TGTGCCAGCTACGACAGGGAGTCCTACGAGCAGTACTTC. This gives the protein CASYDRESYEQYF.

The V call is TRBV18, the J call TRBJ2-2; D not resolved. The germline CDR1 and CDR2 sequences are KGHSH and LQKENI. The V gene lost 2 bases and the J gene lost 0 bases, with 10 bases spanning the gap. CDR3 length equals 16 residues. CDR3 nucleotides: TGTGCCAGCTCACCATCTGTTCCCGCGAACACCGGGGAGCTGTTTTTT. It encodes CASSPSVPANTGELFF.

The chain joins TRBV29-1 to TRBJ2-5, with D uncertain. CDR1 is SQVTM, CDR2 ANQGSEA, per germline. The CDR3 covers 13 residues. Between the trimmed V and J ends, which lost 6 bases and 2 bases, there was a span of 13 bases. This CDR3 is CSVRPGIQETQYF. CDR3 nucleotides: TGCAGCGTCCGGCCAGGTATTCAAGAGACCCAGTACTTC.

Written as DNA, the CDR3 is TGTGCCAGCAGCTTATTTGGGACAGCACTAGCGGGCCAACCCTACGAGCAGTACTTC. This encodes CASSLFGTALAGQPYEQYF. The V call is TRBV7-3, the J call TRBJ2-7, with 9 bases identical to TRBD2. The CDR3 sequence is 19 residues long. V lost 2 bases and J lost 2; bases outside the gene matches: 16. CDR1 SGHTA and CDR2 FQGTGA come from the germline V gene.

The chain recombines TRBV29-1 with TRBJ1-2; possible D gene TRBD1, 5 bases. Germline V gene sequence: CDR1 SQVTM, CDR2 ANQGSEA. The CDR3 consists of 15 residues. V was cut by 7 bases and J by 4 bases, with 22 bases left in between. The DNA of the CDR3 is TGCAGCGCGATGGAGGGGACCACATCTTTCTATGGCTACACCTTC. This translates into CSAMEGTTSFYGYTF. Full variable domain (remainder filled in from reference TRBV29-1 and TRBJ1-2): SAVISQKPSRDICQRGTSLTIQCQVDSQVTMMFWYRQQPGQSLTLIATANQGSEATYESGFVIDKFPISRPNLTFSTLTVSNMSPEDSSIYLCSAMEGTTSFYGYTFGSGTRLTVV.

V is TRBV5-1 and J is TRBJ2-2; 7 nucleotides line up with TRBD1. Germline trimming cut 0 bases from V and 4 bases from J; bases unmatched to any gene: 9. The germline gives CDR1 SGHRS, CDR2 YFSETQ. The CDR3 extends over 17 amino acids. CDR3 region: CASSLGVTGASTGELFF. Here the CDR3 DNA reads TGCGCCAGCAGCTTGGGTGTCACAGGGGCAAGCACCGGGGAGCTGTTTTTT.

The chain recombines TRBV30 with TRBJ1-1, with 9 bases fitting TRBD1. CDR3 length: 14 amino acids. J was trimmed by 5 bases and V by 4 bases; bases with no gene match: 8. Germline V gene sequence: CDR1 GTSNPN, CDR2 SVGIG (reference sequence). CDR3 residues: CAWTNRGQWTEAFF. CDR3 in DNA: TGTGCCTGGACGAACAGGGGGCAGTGGACTGAAGCTTTCTTT.

V and J are TRBV6-5 and TRBJ2-2, with 10 bases identical to TRBD2. The CDR3 is made up of 15 amino acids. From germline, CDR1 is MNHEY and CDR2 SVGAGI. The ends lost 2 bases at V and 8 bases at J; junction bases unmatched: 5. The CDR3 reads CASSYGTSVLGELFF. CDR3 nucleotides: TGTGCCAGCAGTTACGGGACTAGCGTGTTAGGGGAGCTGTTTTTT.

The CDR3 nucleotides read TGTGCCATCAGTGATCCCGGACTAGCGGGAGAAGAGACCCAGTACTTC. This sequence encodes CAISDPGLAGEETQYF. The V and J genes are TRBV10-3 and TRBJ2-5; 13 nucleotides match TRBD2. Trimming at V came to 3 bases and at J to 3 bases, leaving 4 bases not matched to a gene. CDR1 is ENHRY, CDR2 SYGVKD, per germline. This CDR3 region has 16 residues.

The gene calls are TRBV5-6 and TRBJ2-5; the D gene could be TRBD1 or TRBD2 (5 bases each). CDR1 and CDR2 (germline): SGHDT, YYEEEE. The CDR3 is 15 amino acids. Trimming stripped 4 bases from V and 4 bases from J, with 17 bases between. Written as DNA, the CDR3 is TGTGCCAGCAGCACTGTGGACAAGAGGGTAGAGACCCAGTACTTC. Protein sequence: CASSTVDKRVETQYF.

This chain joins TRBV18 and TRBJ2-2; D call uncertain. The CDR3 sequence is 18 residues long. V dropped 3 bases and J dropped 0 bases, with 17 bases sitting between them. Germline-derived CDR1 and CDR2 are KGHSH and LQKENI. This CDR3 is CASSPRLSGRTNTGELFF. CDR3 bases: TGTGCCAGCTCACCGAGATTATCAGGCCGAACGAACACCGGGGAGCTGTTTTTT.

The rearrangement joins TRBV27 to TRBJ1-4; D ambiguous. The CDR3 is 14 amino acids. Deletions cut 7 bases from V and 4 bases from J, with 13 bases between. Germline CDR1 is MNHEY and CDR2 is SMNVEV (reference sequence). The CDR3 protein is CASTSTHLNEKLFF. The DNA of the CDR3 is TGTGCCAGCACCAGTACGCACCTTAATGAAAAACTGTTTTTT.

The chain carries TRBV14 and TRBJ2-3; D not resolved. Per germline, CDR1 SGHDN and CDR2 FVKESK. Trimming left V 1 base short and J 10 bases short, with 12 bases between. The CDR3 contains 13 residues. The CDR3 loop is CASSQGAYRAQYF. The CDR3 region has the DNA TGTGCCAGCAGCCAAGGGGCTTATCGAGCGCAGTATTTT.

This clone has just one count. CDR3 residues: CASSTRTGHTDTQYF. CDR3 sequence (DNA): TGTGCCAGCAGCACTAGAACAGGTCACACAGATACGCAGTATTTT. The chain links TRBV7-2 to TRBJ2-3; the D call may be TRBD1 or TRBD2 (5 bases each). Deletions cut 5 bases from V and 2 bases from J, with 14 bases between. Germline V gene sequence: CDR1 SGHTA, CDR2 FQGNSA. The CDR3 has 15 residues. Together with reference TRBV7-2 and TRBJ2-3, the CDR3 gives the full variable domain: GAGVSQSPSNKVTEKGKDVELRCDPISGHTALYWYRQSLGQGLEFLIYFQGNSAPDKSGLPSDRFSAERTGGSVSTLTIQRTQQEDSAVYLCASSTRTGHTDTQYFGPGTRLTVL.

The V gene is TRBV18, the J gene TRBJ2-1; 16 positions agree with TRBD2. Germline V gives CDR1 KGHSH, CDR2 LQKENI. Trimming cost V 1 base and J 9 bases; bases outside gene matches: 3. The CDR3 spans 16 residues. CDR3: CASSPRGTSGRGEQFF. For the CDR3, the DNA is TGTGCCAGCTCACCACGAGGGACTAGCGGGAGGGGTGAGCAGTTCTTC.

The J gene is TRBJ2-7, the V gene TRBV5-6, with D possibly matching TRBD1 (7 bases). This CDR3 has 15 amino acids. Germline lookup yields CDR1 SGHDT and CDR2 YYEEEE. V dropped 0 bases and J dropped 6 bases, with 16 bases sitting between them. Written as DNA, the CDR3 is TGTGCCAGCAGCTTGGTTCCAGGGGGGACGGGCGAGCAGTACTTC. Translated: CASSLVPGGTGEQYF.

This clone was counted a single time. This chain joins TRBV5-6 and TRBJ1-2; D not certain. Germline values: CDR1 SGHDT, CDR2 YYEEEE. Trimming cost V 4 bases and J 0 bases, with 16 bases left between them. The CDR3 runs to 16 residues. CDR3 residues: CASSLALTATNYGYTF. CDR3 nucleotide sequence: TGTGCCAGCAGCCTAGCATTGACCGCGACTAACTATGGCTACACCTTC.